This T cell receptor beta chain was obtained from a study of breast tumors, draining lymph nodes, adjacent tissues. This CDR3 has 15 residues. The trim removed 5 bases at V and 8 bases at J, leaving 7 bases unmatched. Germline values: CDR1 LNHNV, CDR2 YYDKDF (reference sequence). Breast cancer patients provided tissue from their axillary draining lymph nodes. TCRdb re-derived calls from the multiplex PCR reads in MiXCR, one entry per CDR3 protein. Seen here are some 170,000 distinct CDR3 sequences, about 30% observed once, and the top ten hold over 3.5%. J is TRBJ1-6 and V is TRBV15; 9 nucleotides line up with TRBD1. This TCR was recovered from a female donor with breast cancer. Some clones in this sample may be carry-over from other donors' samples. Sequenced: axillary lymph node tissue. CDR3 bases: TGTGCCACCAGCGGACCTAGACAGGGGGATTCACCCCTCCACTTT. Protein: CATSGPRQGDSPLHF.